Shown below are 18 T cell receptor beta chains from a single sample sequenced in a study of T cell repertoires in cytomegalovirus infection. TCRdb itself ran the reads through MiXCR, one entry per CDR3 protein. Of approximately 260,000 distinct CDR3 sequences listed, around 15% are singletons. Sequenced sample: CD8+ T cells from PBMCs. These receptors all come from a human donor in good health (CMV status not recorded). Some clones in this sample may be carry-over from other donors' samples.

This clonotype occurred many times. This chain joins TRBV7-2 and TRBJ1-2; TRBD1 is a possible D gene (5 bases). Germline assignment: CDR1 SGHTA and CDR2 FQGNSA. CDR3 length: 13 amino acids. V was shortened by 2 bases and J by 2 bases, with 6 bases between the two germline ends. CDR3 protein: CASSLPGNYGYTF. DNA of the CDR3: TGTGCCAGCAGCTTACCAGGGAACTATGGCTACACCTTC.

This clonotype was counted only a few times. This chain uses TRBV28 with TRBJ1-1; possibly TRBD1 for D (6 bases). Trimming pared 3 bases from V and 0 bases from J, leaving 11 bases between. Germline values: CDR1 MDHEN, CDR2 SYDVKM. This CDR3 has 15 amino acids. The CDR3 sequence: CASSLSDSLNTEAFF. The CDR3 nucleotides are TGTGCCAGCAGTTTGTCGGACAGCTTGAACACTGAAGCTTTCTTT.

The chain carries TRBV28 and TRBJ1-6, with D possibly TRBD1 on 6 matching bases. The V end lost 7 bases, the J end lost 7 bases, and 14 bases lay between the germline ends. CDR1 is MDHEN and CDR2 is SYDVKM in the germline V gene. The CDR3 is 14 residues long. The CDR3 region is CASTLGDRNSPLHF. CDR3 sequence (DNA): TGTGCCAGCACCTTAGGAGACAGGAATTCACCCCTCCACTTT. Drawing the rest from reference TRBV28 and TRBJ1-6, the complete variable domain is DVKVTQSSRYLVKRTGEKVFLECVQDMDHENMFWYRQDPGLGLRLIYFSYDVKMKEKGDIPEGYSVSREKKERFSLILESASTNQTSMYLCASTLGDRNSPLHFGNGTRLTVT.

A word on this clonotype: No conserved phenylalanine or tryptophan is present at the end of the CDR3, so a read error is the likely explanation. The V gene is TRBV7-9, the J gene TRBJ2-1, with a possible D match to TRBD1 (6 bases). V was cut by 6 bases and J by 10 bases, with 13 bases left in between. This CDR3 is built from 12 residues. Germline V gene lookup returns CDR1 SEHNR and CDR2 FQNEAQ (reference sequence). CDR3 in amino acids: CASRITGFEQFY. Here the CDR3 DNA reads TGTGCCAGCAGAATCACAGGGTTCGAGCAGTTCTAC.

DNA for the CDR3: TGTGCCAGCAGAACCGGGACAAGGGATTTGGGCGAGCAGTACTTC. It codes for CASRTGTRDLGEQYF. The chain has TRBV28 and TRBJ2-7; D possibly corresponds to TRBD1 (6 bases). The CDR3 is made up of 15 amino acids. Germline CDR1 reads MDHEN; CDR2 reads SYDVKM. Trimming shortened V by 6 bases and J by 6 bases, and 21 bases separated the two germline ends. Full variable domain (outside the CDR3, taken from reference TRBV28 and TRBJ2-7): DVKVTQSSRYLVKRTGEKVFLECVQDMDHENMFWYRQDPGLGLRLIYFSYDVKMKEKGDIPEGYSVSREKKERFSLILESASTNQTSMYLCASRTGTRDLGEQYFGPGTRLTVT.

This clonotype was counted once. V usage is TRBV7-8 and J usage is TRBJ1-1, with TRBD1 as a possible D gene (5 bases). CDR1 is SGHVS, CDR2 FQNEAQ, per germline. Trimming shortened V by 4 bases and J by 0 bases, and 18 bases separated the two germline ends. The CDR3 spans 17 residues. Here the CDR3 DNA reads TGTGCCAGCAGCTCTACAACTATACAGGAAATGAACACTGAAGCTTTCTTT. This encodes CASSSTTIQEMNTEAFF.

This clonotype was picked up many times. J is TRBJ1-1 and V is TRBV10-3; 8 positions agree with TRBD1. This CDR3 has 15 residues. V lost 3 bases to trimming and J lost 5 bases; unmatched junction nucleotides: 8. CDR1 and CDR2 from the germline V gene are ENHRY and SYGVKD. CDR3 protein: CAISEATGVETEAFF. For the CDR3, the DNA is TGTGCCATCAGTGAAGCGACAGGGGTCGAGACTGAAGCTTTCTTT.

There are many counts of this clonotype. The chain is built from TRBV7-6 and TRBJ2-5; no reliable D call. V lost 2 bases to trimming and J lost 4 bases, with 11 bases between them. CDR3 length: 14 residues. The germline V gene encodes CDR1 SGHVS and CDR2 FNYEAQ. DNA for the CDR3: TGTGCCAGCAGCTTATCCGGGCTTAGAGAGACCCAGTACTTC. It yields the protein CASSLSGLRETQYF.

The chain links TRBV7-2 to TRBJ1-5, with D possibly being TRBD1 (6 bases). CDR1 and CDR2 (germline): SGHTA, FQGNSA. CDR3 length: 15 residues. V lost 3 bases, J lost 6 bases, and 15 bases lay in between. The CDR3 bases are TGTGCCAGCAGCTTCCGCACAGGGAGGCGTCAGCCCCAGCATTTT. Its protein product is CASSFRTGRRQPQHF.

The table lists this clonotype with many counts. The chain joins TRBV7-2 to TRBJ2-7; D tentatively reads TRBD1 or TRBD2 (5 bases each). This CDR3 has 13 amino acids. CDR1 is SGHTA and CDR2 is FQGNSA in the germline V gene. Trimming pared 4 bases from V and 7 bases from J, leaving 14 bases between. CDR3 nucleotides: TGTGCCAGCAGCTGGGGGACCTCAAGGGAGCAGTACTTC. Encoded protein: CASSWGTSREQYF. Full variable domain (missing parts from reference TRBV7-2 and TRBJ2-7): GAGVSQSPSNKVTEKGKDVELRCDPISGHTALYWYRQSLGQGLEFLIYFQGNSAPDKSGLPSDRFSAERTGGSVSTLTIQRTQQEDSAVYLCASSWGTSREQYFGPGTRLTVT.

This clonotype has more than one count but fewer than ten. The CDR3 region has the DNA TGTGCCAGCGCAGGTTCCGCATGGGACAGGGGGGGGAATGAGCAGTTCTTC. Amino acids: CASAGSAWDRGGNEQFF. J is TRBJ2-1 and V is TRBV2; 11 nucleotides agree with TRBD1. Germline V CDR1 and CDR2: SNHLY, FYNNEI. CDR3 size: 17 residues. J lost 7 bases, V lost 8 bases, and 16 bases had no gene match.

The chain recombines TRBV27 with TRBJ1-6; no clear D. The CDR3 is 13 residues long. V shed 4 bases and J shed 7 bases, with 8 bases lying between them. CDR1 is MNHEY and CDR2 is SMNVEV in the germline V gene (reference sequence). The CDR3 DNA sequence: TGTGCCAGCAGTTATGCGAAGAATTCACCCCTCCACTTT. Translated: CASSYAKNSPLHF.

In its sample, this clonotype was seen many times. This rearrangement joins TRBV12-3 or TRBV12-4 to TRBJ1-2; D gene unclear. The CDR3 is 13 residues long. V was pared by 10 bases and J by 4 bases, with 16 bases between. The chain's CDR3 is CAIERPLGYGYTF. The DNA of the CDR3 is TGTGCCATCGAACGCCCCCTGGGCTATGGCTACACCTTC.

The chain combines TRBV5-6 with TRBJ2-7; 8 bases map to TRBD1. With V trimmed by 6 bases and J by 5 bases, 7 bases remained unmatched. Germline V gene sequence: CDR1 SGHDT, CDR2 YYEEEE. The CDR3 consists of 13 residues. CDR3 region: CASTRTGTDEQYF. In nucleotides, the CDR3 is TGTGCCAGCACCAGGACAGGGACCGACGAGCAGTACTTC.

This clonotype was observed many times. The chain has TRBV7-2 and TRBJ1-2; D is possibly TRBD1 (6 bases). Germline lookup yields CDR1 SGHTA and CDR2 FQGNSA. There are 14 residues in the CDR3. V was shortened by 5 bases and J by 5 bases, with 15 bases between the two germline ends. The CDR3 nucleotides are TGTGCCAGCAGCCCTGGGACAACCGGTTATGGCTACACCTTC. Translated: CASSPGTTGYGYTF.

This clonotype was observed many times. CDR3 residues: CASSFAGGAGAYNEQFF. The CDR3 DNA sequence: TGTGCCAGCAGCTTCGCGGGGGGGGCAGGAGCCTACAATGAGCAGTTCTTC. This rearrangement joins TRBV7-6 to TRBJ2-1, with 9 bases aligning to TRBD2. V shed 3 bases, J shed 2 bases, and the junction held 8 bases outside the gene matches. The CDR3 is 17 residues long. Germline lookup yields CDR1 SGHVS and CDR2 FNYEAQ.

In this sample, this clonotype turned up many times. The chain carries TRBV12-3 or TRBV12-4 and TRBJ2-5; D uncertain. Deletions cut 4 bases from V and 3 bases from J, with 6 bases between. The CDR3 is 12 amino acids. CDR3 in DNA: TGTGCCAGCAGTTCTAGTGAAGAGACCCAGTACTTC. Translating it yields CASSSSEETQYF.

In its sample, this clonotype was seen a few times. The genes are TRBV6-2 or TRBV6-3 and TRBJ2-1; TRBD2 aligns across 7 bases. CDR1 is MNHEY, CDR2 SVGEGT, per germline. Unmatched junction bases numbered 5, after V lost 2 bases and J lost 4 bases. The length of the CDR3 is 15 residues. The CDR3 nucleotides read TGTGCCAGCAGTTACGTTTCTAGCGGTTACAATGAGCAGTTCTTC. Translating gives CASSYVSSGYNEQFF.